The 19 T cell receptor beta chains given below trace back to one sample, sequenced in a study of shared clonotypes between healthy human individuals. CD45RO-negative, CCR7-selected cells formed the naive CD8 fraction, which excluded terminally differentiated effector memory CD45RA+ cells. This table comes from immunoSEQ multiplex PCR, and its TCRdb copy is limited to in-frame clones, with some not included. The sample records some 2.1 million clones, 93% being singletons. The sequencing input was naive CD8+ T cells from PBMCs. The receptors were sampled from a man aged 18 to 30 in good health. Some clones in this sample may be carry-over from other donors' samples.

This clone was picked up one time. The chain employs TRBV2 and TRBJ2-3, with TRBD1 matching over 10 bases. V gave up 6 bases and J gave up 4 bases; unmatched junction bases: 10. The CDR3 is made up of 16 amino acids. CDR1 and CDR2 (germline): SNHLY, FYNNEI. CDR3 amino acids: CASRAGTGVNPDTQYF. DNA of the CDR3: TGTGCCAGCAGAGCCGGGACAGGGGTCAACCCAGATACGCAGTATTTT.

This clone was found once. J is TRBJ1-4 and V is TRBV7-8, with a tentative D call TRBD1 (6 bases). CDR1 is SGHVS, CDR2 FQNEAQ, per germline. The CDR3 runs to 17 residues. V was pared by 5 bases and J by 3 bases, with 19 bases between. In DNA, the CDR3 is TGTGCCAGCAGCCTCACGGCCACAGGGCGGGCTAATGAAAAACTGTTTTTT. Residues: CASSLTATGRANEKLFF.

This sequence joins TRBV28 and TRBJ1-4; no firm D call. The CDR3 consists of 16 residues. With 6 bases removed from V and 10 bases from J, the gap between germline ends came to 24 bases. The V gene's germline CDR1 is MDHEN and CDR2 SYDVKM. The CDR3 reads CASRPEQWGVAGKLFF. The CDR3 nucleotides are TGTGCCAGCAGACCCGAGCAGTGGGGAGTGGCGGGAAAACTGTTTTTT.

In this sample, this clone turned up once. This chain connects TRBV19 to TRBJ1-4; no reliable D call. V was clipped by 6 bases and J by 6 bases, with 17 bases between them. CDR1 and CDR2 (germline): LNHDA, SQIVND (reference sequence). This CDR3 contains 15 residues. The CDR3 region is CASSNSEGPDEKLFF. CDR3 nucleotides: TGTGCCAGTAGCAATTCGGAAGGGCCAGATGAAAAACTGTTTTTT.

V is TRBV4-3 and J is TRBJ1-2; no clear D gene. Between the trimmed V and J ends, which lost 1 base and 8 bases, there was a span of 17 bases. This CDR3 contains 15 residues. Germline assignment: CDR1 LGHNA and CDR2 YSLEER. The CDR3 sequence: CASSQGIWAAYGYTF. CDR3 in DNA: TGCGCCAGCAGCCAAGGAATCTGGGCAGCATACGGCTACACCTTC.

This chain links TRBV9 with TRBJ2-7; a possible D gene is TRBD1 (5 bases). Germline V gene lookup returns CDR1 SGDLS and CDR2 YYNGEE. The germline V and J ends were trimmed by 1 base and 5 bases, with 13 bases remaining between them. The CDR3 runs to 14 residues. The CDR3 spells CASSVTRGSDEQYF. The CDR3 DNA sequence: TGTGCCAGCAGCGTAACAAGGGGCAGTGACGAGCAGTACTTC.

The chain employs TRBV27 and TRBJ1-2, with D uncertain. The CDR3 sequence is 13 residues long. The V end was cut by 4 bases, the J end by 3 bases, with 9 bases between. CDR1 is MNHEY and CDR2 is SMNVEV in the germline V gene (reference sequence). The CDR3 DNA is TGTGCCAGCAGTTCTCGGGTGGACTATGGCTACACCTTC. It specifies CASSSRVDYGYTF.

The chain links TRBV27 to TRBJ1-1, with D unclear. Germline CDR1 and CDR2: MNHEY and SMNVEV (reference sequence). Trimming removed 6 bases at V and 1 base at J, with 15 bases between. The CDR3 sequence is 15 residues long. DNA of the CDR3: TGTGCCAGCAGGCTGTTCGGAACATCGAACACTGAAGCTTTCTTT. The encoded protein is CASRLFGTSNTEAFF.

The J gene is TRBJ2-5, the V gene TRBV27; 10 nucleotides align to TRBD1. The CDR3 is 14 amino acids. CDR1 MNHEY and CDR2 SMNVEV come from the germline V gene (reference sequence). The trim removed 4 bases at V and 3 bases at J, leaving 2 bases unmatched. CDR3 amino acids: CASSSGQGKETQYF. The CDR3 nucleotides read TGTGCCAGCAGTTCGGGACAGGGGAAAGAGACCCAGTACTTC.

This clone has only one observation. V gene TRBV4-1 combines with J gene TRBJ2-1; D unclear. The CDR3 contains 17 residues. The ends were cut back, 0 bases at V and 2 bases at J, with 14 bases in the middle. CDR1 is MGHRA, CDR2 YSYEKL, per germline. The DNA of the CDR3 is TGCGCCAGCAGCCAAGAGAACAGAGGAAACCCCTACAATGAGCAGTTCTTC. Encoded protein: CASSQENRGNPYNEQFF.

The genes are TRBV10-3 and TRBJ2-5, with D unclear. CDR1 and CDR2 from the germline V gene are ENHRY and SYGVKD. Trimming stripped 6 bases from V and 3 bases from J, with 11 bases between. The CDR3 totals 13 residues. The CDR3 region is CAIRDRTKETQYF. In DNA form, the CDR3 reads TGTGCCATCAGGGACCGAACAAAAGAGACCCAGTACTTC.

Written as DNA, the CDR3 is TGTGCCAGCAGACTAGGACGGCGTTCGTACGAGCAGTACTTC. Protein sequence: CASRLGRRSYEQYF. V is TRBV28 and J is TRBJ2-7, with D tentatively TRBD2 (5 bases). CDR3 length: 14 residues. V was shortened by 6 bases and J by 4 bases, with 16 bases between the two germline ends. CDR1 is MDHEN, CDR2 SYDVKM, per germline.

This chain connects TRBV7-8 to TRBJ2-1; D tentatively fits TRBD1 or TRBD2 (5 bases each). The germline gives CDR1 SGHVS, CDR2 FQNEAQ. This CDR3 region has 18 residues. Trimming removed 6 bases at V and 2 bases at J, with 23 bases between. The CDR3 protein is CASRGTRSASNPYNEQFF. The CDR3 DNA reads as TGTGCCAGCAGGGGGACGCGGTCCGCGTCAAACCCCTACAATGAGCAGTTCTTC.

The chain uses TRBV6-5 and TRBJ1-1, with 10 bases aligning to TRBD1. Trimming removed 5 bases from V and 3 bases from J; junction bases left unmatched: 3. Germline lookup yields CDR1 MNHEY and CDR2 SVGAGI. The CDR3 totals 14 residues. The CDR3, as DNA: TGTGCCAGCAGTGACAGGGGGCGAGACACTGAAGCTTTCTTT. As protein: CASSDRGRDTEAFF.

The chain is built from TRBV6-6 and TRBJ2-1; 8 positions match TRBD2. Trimming removed 8 bases from V and 6 bases from J; junction bases left unmatched: 9. The germline gives CDR1 MNHNY, CDR2 SVGAGI (reference sequence). The length of the CDR3 is 14 residues. DNA for the CDR3: TGTGCCAGCCACGGCGGGAGGACTCGCAATGAGCAGTTCTTC. Its translation is CASHGGRTRNEQFF.

The table lists this clone with a count of one. The sample contains more than one DNA sequence encoding this CDR3. The chain recombines TRBV27 with TRBJ1-5; D remains ambiguous. Looked up from germline, CDR1 is MNHEY and CDR2 is SMNVEV (reference sequence). CDR3 length: 14 amino acids. Trimming stripped 2 bases from V and 0 bases from J, with 5 bases between. CDR3 amino acids: CASSLVGSNQPQHF. The CDR3 nucleotides are TGTGCCAGCAGTTTAGTAGGTAGCAATCAGCCCCAGCATTTT.

This clone was seen only once. Here the CDR3 reads CASSDRVGNGYTF. As DNA, the CDR3 is TGTGCCAGCAGTGATAGGGTCGGAAATGGCTACACCTTC. The V call is TRBV6-1, the J call TRBJ1-2; D is uncertain. Germline V gene data show CDR1 as MNHNS and CDR2 as SASEGT. With 3 bases removed from V and 6 bases from J, the gap between germline ends came to 11 bases. This CDR3 contains 13 residues.

Details on this clone: This same CDR3 is encoded by further DNA sequences in the sample. The chain combines TRBV7-9 with TRBJ1-1; D unresolved. CDR1 SEHNR and CDR2 FQNEAQ come from the germline V gene (reference sequence). This CDR3 is 14 amino acids long. V gave up 1 base and J gave up 4 bases, with 10 bases separating them. As DNA, the CDR3 is TGTGCCAGCAGCTTAGGAGGACTGGCCACTGAAGCTTTCTTT. Protein: CASSLGGLATEAFF.

The chain links TRBV6-5 to TRBJ2-2; D possibly uses TRBD1 or TRBD2 (5 bases each). V lost 5 bases and J 0 bases, leaving 7 bases between the germline ends. CDR3 length: 14 residues. CDR1 is MNHEY, CDR2 SVGAGI, per germline. CDR3 in DNA: TGTGCCAGCAGTGAGGGACCGAACACCGGGGAGCTGTTTTTT. The encoded protein is CASSEGPNTGELFF.